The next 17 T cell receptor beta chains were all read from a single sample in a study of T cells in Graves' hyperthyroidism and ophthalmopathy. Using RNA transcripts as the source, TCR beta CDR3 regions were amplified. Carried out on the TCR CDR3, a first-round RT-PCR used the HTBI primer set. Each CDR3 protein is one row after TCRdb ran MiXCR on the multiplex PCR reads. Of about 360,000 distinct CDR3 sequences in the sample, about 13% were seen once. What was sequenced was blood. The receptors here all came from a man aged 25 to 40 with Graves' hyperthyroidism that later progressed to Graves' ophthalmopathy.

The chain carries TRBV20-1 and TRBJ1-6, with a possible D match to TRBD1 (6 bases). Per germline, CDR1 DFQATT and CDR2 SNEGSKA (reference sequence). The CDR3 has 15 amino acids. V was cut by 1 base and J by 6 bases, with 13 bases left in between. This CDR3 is CSARGGGGGNSPLHF. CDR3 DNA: TGCAGTGCTAGAGGGGGGGGGGGCGGTAATTCACCCCTCCACTTT.

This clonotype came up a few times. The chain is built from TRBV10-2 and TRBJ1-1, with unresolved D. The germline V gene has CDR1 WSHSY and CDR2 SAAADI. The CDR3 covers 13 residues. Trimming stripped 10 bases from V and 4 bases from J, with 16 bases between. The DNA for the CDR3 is TGCGCCATAAGGTGGGGAGTCGCCACTGAAGCTTTCTTT. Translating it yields CAIRWGVATEAFF.

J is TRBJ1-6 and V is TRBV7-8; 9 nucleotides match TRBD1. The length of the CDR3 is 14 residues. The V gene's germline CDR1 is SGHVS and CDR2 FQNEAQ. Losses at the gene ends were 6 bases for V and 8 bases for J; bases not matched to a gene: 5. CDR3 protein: CASRPGTGYSPLHF. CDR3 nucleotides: TGTGCCAGCAGACCCGGGACAGGGTATTCACCCCTCCACTTT.

CDR3 in amino acids: CASRLGGFSTDTQYF. In nucleotides, the CDR3 is TGTGCCAGCAGGCTGGGGGGATTTAGCACAGATACGCAGTATTTT. The rearrangement joins TRBV12-3 or TRBV12-4 to TRBJ2-3; D may be TRBD2 (6 bases). Between the trimmed V and J ends, which lost 6 bases and 0 bases, there was a span of 13 bases. The CDR3 length is 15 residues.

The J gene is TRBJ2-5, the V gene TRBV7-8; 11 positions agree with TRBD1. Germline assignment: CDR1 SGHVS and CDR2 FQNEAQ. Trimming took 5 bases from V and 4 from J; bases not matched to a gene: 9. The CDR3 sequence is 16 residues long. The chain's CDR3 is CASSPGGTGGPETQYF. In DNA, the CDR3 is TGTGCCAGCAGCCCAGGGGGGACAGGGGGTCCAGAGACCCAGTACTTC. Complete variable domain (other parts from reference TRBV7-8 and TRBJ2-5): GAGVSQSPRYKVAKRGQDVALRCDPISGHVSLFWYQQALGQGPEFLTYFQNEAQLDKSGLPSDRFFAERPEGSVSTLKIQRTQQEDSAVYLCASSPGGTGGPETQYFGPGTRLLVL.

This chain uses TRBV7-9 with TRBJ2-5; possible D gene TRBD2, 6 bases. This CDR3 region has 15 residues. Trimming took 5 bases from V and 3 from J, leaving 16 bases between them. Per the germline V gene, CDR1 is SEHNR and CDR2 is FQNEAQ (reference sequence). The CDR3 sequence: CASSPEVGEEETQYF. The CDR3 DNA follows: TGTGCCAGCAGCCCGGAGGTAGGGGAGGAAGAGACCCAGTACTTC.

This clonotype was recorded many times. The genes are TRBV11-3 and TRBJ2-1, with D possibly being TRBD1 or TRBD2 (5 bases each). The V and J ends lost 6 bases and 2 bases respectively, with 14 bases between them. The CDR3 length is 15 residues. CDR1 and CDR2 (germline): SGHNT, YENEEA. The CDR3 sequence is CASRAGTLPYNEQFF. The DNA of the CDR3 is TGTGCCAGCAGGGCCGGGACCCTACCCTACAATGAGCAGTTCTTC.

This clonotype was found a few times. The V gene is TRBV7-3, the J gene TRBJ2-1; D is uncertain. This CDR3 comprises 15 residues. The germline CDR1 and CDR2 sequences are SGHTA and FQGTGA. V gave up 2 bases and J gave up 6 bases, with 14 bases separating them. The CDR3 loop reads CASSLGPTGVNEQFF. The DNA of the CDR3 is TGTGCCAGCAGCTTAGGTCCCACTGGGGTCAATGAGCAGTTCTTC.

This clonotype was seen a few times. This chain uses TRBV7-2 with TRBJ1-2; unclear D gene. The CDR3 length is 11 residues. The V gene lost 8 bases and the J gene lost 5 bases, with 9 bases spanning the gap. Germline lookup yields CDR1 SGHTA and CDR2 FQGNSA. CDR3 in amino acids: CASSRTYGYTF. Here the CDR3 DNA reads TGTGCCAGCTCTCGGACGTATGGCTACACCTTC.

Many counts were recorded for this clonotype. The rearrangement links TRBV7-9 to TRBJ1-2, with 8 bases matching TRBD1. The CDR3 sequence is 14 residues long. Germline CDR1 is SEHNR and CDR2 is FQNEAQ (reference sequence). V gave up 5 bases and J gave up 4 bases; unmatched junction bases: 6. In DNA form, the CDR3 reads TGTGCCAGCAGCCTCCGACAGGGGTTCTATGGCTACACCTTC. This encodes CASSLRQGFYGYTF.

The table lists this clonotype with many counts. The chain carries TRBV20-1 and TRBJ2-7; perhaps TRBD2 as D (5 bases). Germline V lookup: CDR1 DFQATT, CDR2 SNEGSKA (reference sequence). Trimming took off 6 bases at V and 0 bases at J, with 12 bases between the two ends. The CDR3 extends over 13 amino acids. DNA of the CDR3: TGCAGTGCCAAGACGGGGTCCTCCTACGAGCAGTACTTC. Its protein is CSAKTGSSYEQYF.

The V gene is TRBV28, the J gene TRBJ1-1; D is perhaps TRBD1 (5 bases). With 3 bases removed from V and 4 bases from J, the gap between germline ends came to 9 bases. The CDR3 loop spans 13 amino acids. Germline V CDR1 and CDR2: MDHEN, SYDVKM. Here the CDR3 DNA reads TGTGCCAGCAGTTTTAGGGGAGCCACTGAAGCTTTCTTT. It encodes CASSFRGATEAFF.

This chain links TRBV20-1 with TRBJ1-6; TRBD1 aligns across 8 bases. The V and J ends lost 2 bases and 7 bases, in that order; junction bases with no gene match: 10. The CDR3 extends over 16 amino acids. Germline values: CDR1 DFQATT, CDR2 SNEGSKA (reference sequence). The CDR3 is CSARPPLQGANSPLHF. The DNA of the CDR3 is TGCAGTGCTAGACCCCCTCTGCAGGGGGCCAATTCACCCCTCCACTTT.

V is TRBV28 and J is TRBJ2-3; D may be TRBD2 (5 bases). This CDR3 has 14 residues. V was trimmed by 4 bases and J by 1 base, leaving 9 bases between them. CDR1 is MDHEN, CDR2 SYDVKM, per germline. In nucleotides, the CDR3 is TGTGCCAGCAGTTACCAAGCGGGCACAGATACGCAGTATTTT. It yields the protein CASSYQAGTDTQYF. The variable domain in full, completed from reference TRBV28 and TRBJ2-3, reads DVKVTQSSRYLVKRTGEKVFLECVQDMDHENMFWYRQDPGLGLRLIYFSYDVKMKEKGDIPEGYSVSREKKERFSLILESASTNQTSMYLCASSYQAGTDTQYFGPGTRLTVL.

CDR3 sequence reads: CSVERRGGQYF. In nucleotides, the CDR3 is TGCAGCGTTGAACGGCGGGGGGGCCAGTATTTT. This chain connects TRBV29-1 to TRBJ2-3; 9 bases match TRBD2. Per the germline V gene, CDR1 is SQVTM and CDR2 is ANQGSEA. V trimming: 2 bases; J trimming: 12 bases; junction bases outside the gene matches: 3. The CDR3 is made up of 11 amino acids.

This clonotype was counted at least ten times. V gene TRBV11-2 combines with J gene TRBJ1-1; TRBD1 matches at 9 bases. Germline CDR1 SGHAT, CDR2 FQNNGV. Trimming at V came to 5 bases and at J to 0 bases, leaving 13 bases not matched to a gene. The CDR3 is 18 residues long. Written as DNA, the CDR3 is TGTGCCAGCAGCACCCGATCGGACAGGGGCAGGATGAACACTGAAGCTTTCTTT. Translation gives CASSTRSDRGRMNTEAFF.

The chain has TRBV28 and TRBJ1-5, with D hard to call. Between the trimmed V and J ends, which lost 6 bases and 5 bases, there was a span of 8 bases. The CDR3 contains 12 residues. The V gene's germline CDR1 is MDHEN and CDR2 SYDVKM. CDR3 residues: CASRVLYQPQHF. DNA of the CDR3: TGTGCCAGCAGGGTACTGTATCAGCCCCAGCATTTT.